The 22 T cell receptor beta chains reported below all come from one sample, sequenced in a study of T cells in Graves' hyperthyroidism and ophthalmopathy. Researchers amplified the TCR beta CDR3 regions from RNA transcripts. Carried out on the TCR CDR3, a first-round RT-PCR used the HTBI primer set. One entry per CDR3 protein results from TCRdb running MiXCR on the multiplex PCR reads. The profile shows about 640,000 distinct CDR3 sequences, about 20% of them singletons. The source material was blood. The receptors originated from a man in his thirties or forties with Graves' ophthalmopathy.

The rearrangement joins TRBV6-1 to TRBJ2-7; D is undetermined. The V and J ends lost 6 bases and 0 bases respectively, with 9 bases between them. This CDR3 spans 13 amino acids. CDR1 and CDR2 from the germline V gene are MNHNS and SASEGT. The CDR3 sequence is CASRAQTSYEQYF. DNA of the CDR3: TGTGCCAGCAGGGCACAGACCTCCTACGAGCAGTACTTC.

This clonotype was seen a handful of times. V and J are TRBV3-1 and TRBJ2-3, with 13 positions matching TRBD2. J was trimmed by 3 bases and V by 4 bases; bases with no gene match: 4. This CDR3 has 16 amino acids. Germline assignment: CDR1 LGHDT and CDR2 YNNKEL (reference sequence). CDR3 sequence reads: CASSPRTSGRTDTQYF. Here the CDR3 DNA reads TGTGCCAGCAGCCCTAGGACTAGCGGGAGAACAGATACGCAGTATTTT.

There are many counts of this clonotype. An end of the junction differs from the germline gene, which may be a read error. The V gene is TRBV4-1, the J gene TRBJ1-5; possibly TRBD1 for D (5 bases). This CDR3 has 13 amino acids. The germline V gene has CDR1 MGHRA and CDR2 YSYEKL. In DNA, the CDR3 is TGTGCCAGCAGCCAAGTAGGGGATCAGCCCCAGCATTTT. This sequence encodes CASSQVGDQPQHF.

The DNA of the CDR3 is TGTGCCAGCAGTTTCATGGACAGGACCTACGAGCAGTACTTC. Translating it yields CASSFMDRTYEQYF. The chain employs TRBV28 and TRBJ2-7; 7 bases agree with TRBD1. The V gene's germline CDR1 is MDHEN and CDR2 SYDVKM. The CDR3 runs to 14 residues. V lost 3 bases to trimming and J lost 2 bases; unmatched junction nucleotides: 4. The whole variable domain, remainder taken from reference TRBV28 and TRBJ2-7, is DVKVTQSSRYLVKRTGEKVFLECVQDMDHENMFWYRQDPGLGLRLIYFSYDVKMKEKGDIPEGYSVSREKKERFSLILESASTNQTSMYLCASSFMDRTYEQYFGPGTRLTVT.

V is TRBV7-9 and J is TRBJ2-2, with 7 bases aligning to TRBD1. Germline values: CDR1 SEHNR, CDR2 FQNEAQ (reference sequence). The J segment lost 14 bases and the V segment lost 1 base, leaving 4 bases of the junction unmatched. The CDR3 totals 12 residues. For the CDR3, the DNA is TGTGCCAGCAGCTTAGGGGACAGAACACTGTTTTTT. This codes for CASSLGDRTLFF.

A word on this clonotype: A much larger clone differs from this one at a single base, so this may be a read error. This chain links TRBV16 with TRBJ1-1; tentative D call: TRBD1 (5 bases). The germline V gene has CDR1 KGHSY and CDR2 FQNENV. The V and J ends lost 6 bases and 5 bases respectively, with 7 bases between them. The CDR3 length is 11 residues. DNA of the CDR3: TGTGCCAGCAGTAAGGGGACTGAAGCTTTCTTT. Residues: CASSKGTEAFF. Based on the CDR3 plus reference TRBV16 and TRBJ1-1, the full variable domain is GEEVAQTPKHLVRGEGQKAKLYCAPIKGHSYVFWYQQVLKNEFKFLISFQNENVFDETGMPKERFSAKCLPNSPCSLEIQATKLEDSAVYFCASSKGTEAFFGQGTRLTVV.

In DNA, the CDR3 is TGTGCCACTCGGGGGGGCAACAATCAGCCCCAGCATTTT. Protein: CATRGGNNQPQHF. The chain is built from TRBV2 and TRBJ1-5, with D perhaps matching TRBD1 (6 bases). The CDR3 length is 13 residues. V was cut by 10 bases and J by 3 bases, with 13 bases left in between. CDR1 SNHLY and CDR2 FYNNEI come from the germline V gene.

This chain uses TRBV20-1 with TRBJ1-2; 9 positions match TRBD1. The V gene's germline CDR1 is DFQATT and CDR2 SNEGSKA (reference sequence). The CDR3 spans 12 residues. J was trimmed by 8 bases and V by 6 bases; bases with no gene match: 7. The CDR3 sequence is CSARTGVVGYTF. CDR3 coding DNA: TGCAGTGCACGGACAGGGGTAGTAGGCTACACCTTC.

Here the CDR3 DNA reads TGTGCCAGCAGTGAAGTGCCGACAGGGGGCCAGTACTTC. It encodes CASSEVPTGGQYF. The V gene is TRBV6-1, the J gene TRBJ2-5; 9 bases match TRBD1. The CDR3 sequence is 13 residues long. Germline trimming cut 1 base from V and 10 bases from J; bases unmatched to any gene: 4. The germline V gene has CDR1 MNHNS and CDR2 SASEGT.

This clonotype occurred a few times. The chain carries TRBV19 and TRBJ2-1; a weak D match, TRBD1 (6 bases). The germline V gene has CDR1 LNHDA and CDR2 SQIVND (reference sequence). The CDR3 spans 18 residues. V was trimmed by 6 bases and J by 8 bases, leaving 29 bases between them. The CDR3 region is CASSDTINRVVEYDEQFF. DNA of the CDR3: TGTGCCAGTAGCGATACTATTAACAGGGTCGTTGAATACGATGAGCAGTTCTTC.

Only a few counts were recorded for this clonotype. The chain combines TRBV19 with TRBJ1-1, with D unresolved. Per the germline V gene, CDR1 is LNHDA and CDR2 is SQIVND (reference sequence). The CDR3 sequence is 15 residues long. The germline V and J ends were trimmed by 1 base and 3 bases, with 12 bases remaining between them. CDR3 DNA sequence: TGTGCCAGTAGTATAGTAGGGCAGGTTGACACTGAAGCTTTCTTT. Translation gives CASSIVGQVDTEAFF. Using reference TRBV19 and TRBJ1-1 for the parts outside the CDR3, the full variable domain is DGGITQSPKYLFRKEGQNVTLSCEQNLNHDAMYWYRQDPGQGLRLIYYSQIVNDFQKGDIAEGYSVSREKKESFPLTVTSAQKNPTAFYLCASSIVGQVDTEAFFGQGTRLTVV.

CDR3 in amino acids: CASSYSLVHEQYF. Here the CDR3 DNA reads TGTGCCAGCAGTTACTCGCTAGTCCACGAGCAGTACTTC. The J gene is TRBJ2-7, the V gene TRBV6-5; unclear D gene. Germline-derived CDR1 and CDR2 are MNHEY and SVGAGI. Between the trimmed V and J ends, which lost 0 bases and 5 bases, there was a span of 8 bases. The CDR3 is 13 residues long.

This chain uses TRBV11-2 with TRBJ2-1; 11 bases map to TRBD2. The germline V gene encodes CDR1 SGHAT and CDR2 FQNNGV. The CDR3 is 21 residues long. V was clipped by 1 base and J by 3 bases; unmatched bases: 17. The CDR3 nucleotides are TGTGCCAGCAGCTTAGTAGGTAAGGCTAGCGGGAGGACGAGCTTCTACAATGAGCAGTTCTTC. Translated, it gives CASSLVGKASGRTSFYNEQFF.

V usage is TRBV20-1 and J usage is TRBJ2-1, with D perhaps matching TRBD2 (6 bases). The CDR3 consists of 15 residues. Germline V CDR1 and CDR2: DFQATT, SNEGSKA (reference sequence). The V end was cut by 5 bases, the J end by 7 bases, with 21 bases between. As DNA, the CDR3 is TGCAGTGCTGGATGGGACTTGAAATCGAGGAATGAGCAGTTCTTC. This translates into CSAGWDLKSRNEQFF.

The rearrangement joins TRBV29-1 to TRBJ2-5; 11 nucleotides agree with TRBD1. The V segment lost 7 bases and the J segment 3 bases; nucleotides outside the gene matches: 10. The CDR3 is made up of 15 amino acids. Per germline, CDR1 SQVTM and CDR2 ANQGSEA. CDR3 sequence: CSGVGQGANKETQYF. The CDR3 DNA reads TGCAGCGGAGTCGGACAGGGGGCGAACAAAGAGACCCAGTACTTC.

This clonotype was counted between two and nine times. The chain links TRBV4-1 to TRBJ2-3; weak D call: TRBD2 (7 bases). This CDR3 is built from 16 residues. The germline V gene encodes CDR1 MGHRA and CDR2 YSYEKL. V was pared by 0 bases and J by 8 bases, with 18 bases between. The CDR3 bases are TGCGCCAGCAGCCAAGAAAGCGGGTGGGAGGGGGGTACGCAGTATTTT. This codes for CASSQESGWEGGTQYF.

This clonotype was recorded at least ten times. The chain has TRBV2 and TRBJ2-5; D is perhaps TRBD1 (6 bases). The CDR3 extends over 14 amino acids. Germline lookup yields CDR1 SNHLY and CDR2 FYNNEI. V was shortened by 5 bases and J by 5 bases, with 15 bases between the two germline ends. CDR3 residues: CASSTDRSRETQYF. CDR3 bases: TGTGCCAGCAGTACCGACAGGTCACGGGAGACCCAGTACTTC.

Concerning this clonotype itself: At one end the junction does not follow the germline gene, possibly because of a read error. The chain couples TRBV30 to TRBJ2-1; perhaps TRBD2 as D (5 bases). Germline V gene sequence: CDR1 GTSNPN, CDR2 SVGIG (reference sequence). This CDR3 region has 15 residues. The CDR3 reads CAWSVTWGEVNGQFF. The CDR3 DNA follows: TGTGCCTGGAGTGTAACGTGGGGAGAGGTCAATGGGCAGTTCTTC.

V gene TRBV6-1 combines with J gene TRBJ2-7; 12 bases agree with TRBD2. The CDR3 loop spans 14 amino acids. The junction had 7 bases not matched to a gene; V was cut back by 6 bases and J by 7 bases. Germline V gene data show CDR1 as MNHNS and CDR2 as SASEGT. The CDR3 DNA reads as TGTGCCAGCAGGGCTAGCGGGAGGGGTGATGAGCAGTACTTC. Its protein product is CASRASGRGDEQYF.

This clonotype was found a few times. The genes are TRBV2 and TRBJ2-5, with 9 bases identical to TRBD1. Germline values: CDR1 SNHLY, CDR2 FYNNEI. Trimming took 7 bases from V and 1 from J; bases not matched to a gene: 7. The length of the CDR3 is 15 residues. The DNA of the CDR3 is TGTGCCAGCACCCCCGACAGGGGGAGCCAAGAGACCCAGTACTTC. It is translated as CASTPDRGSQETQYF.

This clonotype occurred many times. As DNA, the CDR3 is TGTGCCAGCTCACCACCAGGGGAATCTGAAGCTTTCTTT. It codes for CASSPPGESEAFF. The chain is built from TRBV18 and TRBJ1-1; possible D gene TRBD1, 5 bases. CDR1 is KGHSH, CDR2 LQKENI, per germline. Deletions cut 0 bases from V and 6 bases from J, with 8 bases between. The CDR3 has 13 residues.

This clonotype showed up just a few times. The chain links TRBV20-1 to TRBJ2-7; 8 positions match TRBD1. The CDR3 covers 13 residues. CDR1 and CDR2 (germline): DFQATT, SNEGSKA (reference sequence). V was pared by 4 bases and J by 4 bases, with 6 bases of the junction left unmatched. This chain's CDR3 is CSAKGQATYEQYF. DNA of the CDR3: TGCAGTGCTAAGGGACAGGCGACATACGAGCAGTACTTC.